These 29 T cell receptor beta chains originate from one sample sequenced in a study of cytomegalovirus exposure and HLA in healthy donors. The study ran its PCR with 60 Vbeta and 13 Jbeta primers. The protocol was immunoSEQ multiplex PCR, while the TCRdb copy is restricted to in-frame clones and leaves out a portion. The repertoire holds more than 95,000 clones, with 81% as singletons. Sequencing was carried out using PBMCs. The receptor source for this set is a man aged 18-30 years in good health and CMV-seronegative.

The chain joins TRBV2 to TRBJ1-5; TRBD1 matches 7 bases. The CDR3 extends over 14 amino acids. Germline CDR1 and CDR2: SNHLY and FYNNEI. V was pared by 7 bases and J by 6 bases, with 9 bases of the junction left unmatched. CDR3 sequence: CASTLAQGPQPQHF. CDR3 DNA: TGTGCCAGCACTCTTGCACAGGGGCCTCAGCCCCAGCATTTT.

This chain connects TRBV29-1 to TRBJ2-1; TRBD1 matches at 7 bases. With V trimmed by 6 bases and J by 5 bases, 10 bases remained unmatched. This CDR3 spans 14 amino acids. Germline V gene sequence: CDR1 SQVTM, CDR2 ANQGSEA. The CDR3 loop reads CSVGDRTLHNEQFF. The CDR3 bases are TGCAGCGTCGGGGACAGAACCCTCCACAATGAGCAGTTCTTC.

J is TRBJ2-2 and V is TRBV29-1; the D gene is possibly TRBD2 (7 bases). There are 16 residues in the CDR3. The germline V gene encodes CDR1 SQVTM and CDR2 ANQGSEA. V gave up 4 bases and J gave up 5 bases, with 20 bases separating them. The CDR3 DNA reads TGCAGCGTTGCCAACCGTGGGGGGGCGAGTACCGGGGAGCTGTTTTTT. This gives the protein CSVANRGGASTGELFF.

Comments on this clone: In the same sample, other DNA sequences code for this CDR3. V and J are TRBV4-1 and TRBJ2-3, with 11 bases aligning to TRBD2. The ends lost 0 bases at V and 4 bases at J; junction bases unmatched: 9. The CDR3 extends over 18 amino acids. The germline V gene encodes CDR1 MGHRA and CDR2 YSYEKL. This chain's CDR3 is CASSQDLRLAGRADTQYF. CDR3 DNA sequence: TGCGCCAGCAGCCAAGATCTCCGACTAGCGGGAAGGGCAGATACGCAGTATTTT.

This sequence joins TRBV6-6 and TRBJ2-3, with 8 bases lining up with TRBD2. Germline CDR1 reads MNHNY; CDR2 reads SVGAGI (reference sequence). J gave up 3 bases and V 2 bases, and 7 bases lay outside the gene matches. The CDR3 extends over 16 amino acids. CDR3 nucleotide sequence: TGTGCCAGCAGTTACGTAGGCGGGGGGATTACAGATACGCAGTATTTT. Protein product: CASSYVGGGITDTQYF.

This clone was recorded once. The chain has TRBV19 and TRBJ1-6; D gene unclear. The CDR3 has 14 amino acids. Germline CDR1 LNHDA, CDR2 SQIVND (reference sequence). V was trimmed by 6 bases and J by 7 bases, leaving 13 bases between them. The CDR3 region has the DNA TGTGCCAGTAGGGATGGGCAGACAAATTCACCCCTCCACTTT. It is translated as CASRDGQTNSPLHF. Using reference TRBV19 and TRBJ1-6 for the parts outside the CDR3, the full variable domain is DGGITQSPKYLFRKEGQNVTLSCEQNLNHDAMYWYRQDPGQGLRLIYYSQIVNDFQKGDIAEGYSVSREKKESFPLTVTSAQKNPTAFYLCASRDGQTNSPLHFGNGTRLTVT.

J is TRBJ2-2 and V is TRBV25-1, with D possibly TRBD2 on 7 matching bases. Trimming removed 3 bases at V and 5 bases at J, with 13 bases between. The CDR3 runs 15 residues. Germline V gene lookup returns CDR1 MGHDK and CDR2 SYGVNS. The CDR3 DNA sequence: TGTGCCAGCAGTGATCGGGGGGCGGGTACCGGGGAGCTGTTTTTT. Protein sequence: CASSDRGAGTGELFF.

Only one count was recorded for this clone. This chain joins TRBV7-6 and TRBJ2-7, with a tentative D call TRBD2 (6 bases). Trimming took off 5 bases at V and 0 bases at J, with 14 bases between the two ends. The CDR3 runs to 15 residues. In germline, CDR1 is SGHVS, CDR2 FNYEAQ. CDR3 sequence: CASSLQEGSSYEQYF. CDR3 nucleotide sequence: TGTGCCAGCAGCCTACAGGAGGGGAGCTCCTACGAGCAGTACTTC.

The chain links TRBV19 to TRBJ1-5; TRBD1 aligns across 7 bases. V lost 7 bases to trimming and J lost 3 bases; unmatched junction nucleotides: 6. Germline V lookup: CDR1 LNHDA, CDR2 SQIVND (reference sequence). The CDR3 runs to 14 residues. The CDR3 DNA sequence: TGTGCCAGTACCCTGACAGGGAACAATCAGCCCCAGCATTTT. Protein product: CASTLTGNNQPQHF.

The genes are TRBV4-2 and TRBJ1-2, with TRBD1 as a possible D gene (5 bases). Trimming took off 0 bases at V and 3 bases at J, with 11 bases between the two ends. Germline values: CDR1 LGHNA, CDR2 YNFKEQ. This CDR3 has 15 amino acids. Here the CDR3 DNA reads TGTGCCAGCAGCCAAGAATCAGGGCAGCACTATGGCTACACCTTC. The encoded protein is CASSQESGQHYGYTF.

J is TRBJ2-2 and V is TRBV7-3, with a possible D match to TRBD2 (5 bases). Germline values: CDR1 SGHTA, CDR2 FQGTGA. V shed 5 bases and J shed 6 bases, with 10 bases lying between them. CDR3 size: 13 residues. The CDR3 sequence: CASSDRGAGELFF. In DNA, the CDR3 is TGTGCCAGCAGCGACCGGGGAGCCGGGGAGCTGTTTTTT.

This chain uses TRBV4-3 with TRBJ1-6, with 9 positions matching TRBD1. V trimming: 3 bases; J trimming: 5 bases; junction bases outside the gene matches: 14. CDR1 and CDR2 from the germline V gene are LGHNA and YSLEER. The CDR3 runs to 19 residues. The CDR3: CASSQSITGGWGNNSPLHF. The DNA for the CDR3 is TGCGCCAGCAGCCAGTCCATCACAGGGGGCTGGGGGAATAATTCACCCCTCCACTTT.

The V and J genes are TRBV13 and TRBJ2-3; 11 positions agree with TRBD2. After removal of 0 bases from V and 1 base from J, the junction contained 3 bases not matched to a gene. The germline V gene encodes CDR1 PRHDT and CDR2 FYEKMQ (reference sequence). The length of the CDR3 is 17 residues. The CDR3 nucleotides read TGTGCCAGCAGCTTAGGCCGACTAGCGGGGCGCACAGATACGCAGTATTTT. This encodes CASSLGRLAGRTDTQYF. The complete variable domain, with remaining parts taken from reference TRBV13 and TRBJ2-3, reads AAGVIQSPRHLIKEKRETATLKCYPIPRHDTVYWYQQGPGQDPQFLISFYEKMQSDKGSIPDRFSAQQFSDYHSELNMSSLELGDSALYFCASSLGRLAGRTDTQYFGPGTRLTVL.

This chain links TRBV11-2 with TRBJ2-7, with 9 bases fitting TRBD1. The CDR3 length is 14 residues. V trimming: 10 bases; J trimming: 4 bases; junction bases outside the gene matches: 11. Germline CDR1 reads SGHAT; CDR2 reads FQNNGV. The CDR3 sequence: CATTIGTGIYEQYF. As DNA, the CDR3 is TGTGCCACCACCATCGGGACAGGGATATACGAGCAGTACTTC.

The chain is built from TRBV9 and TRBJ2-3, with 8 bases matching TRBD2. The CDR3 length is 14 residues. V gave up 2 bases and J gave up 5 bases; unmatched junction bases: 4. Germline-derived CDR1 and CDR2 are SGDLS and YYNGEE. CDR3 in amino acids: CASSVGRGEDTQYF. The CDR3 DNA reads TGTGCCAGCAGCGTGGGGCGGGGGGAAGATACGCAGTATTTT.

This chain's CDR3 is CASSPISGLNYNEQFF. CDR3 coding DNA: TGCGCCAGCAGCCCAATTAGCGGATTGAATTACAATGAGCAGTTCTTC. The chain recombines TRBV4-3 with TRBJ2-1, with a possible D match to TRBD2 (6 bases). Germline-derived CDR1 and CDR2 are LGHNA and YSLEER. CDR3 length: 16 amino acids. The V end lost 4 bases, the J end lost 4 bases, and 17 bases lay between the germline ends.

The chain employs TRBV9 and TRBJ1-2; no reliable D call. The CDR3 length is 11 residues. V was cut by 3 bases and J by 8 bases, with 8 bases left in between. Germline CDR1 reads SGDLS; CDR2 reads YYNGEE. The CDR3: CASSGRGGYTF. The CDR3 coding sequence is TGTGCCAGCAGCGGCCGCGGGGGCTACACCTTC.

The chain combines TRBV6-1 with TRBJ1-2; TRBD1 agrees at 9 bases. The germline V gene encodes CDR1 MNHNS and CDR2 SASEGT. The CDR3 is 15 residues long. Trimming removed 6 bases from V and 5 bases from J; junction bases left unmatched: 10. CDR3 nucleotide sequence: TGTGCCAGCAGCATAAACCGGGACAGGGCTTATGGCTACACCTTC. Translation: CASSINRDRAYGYTF.

CDR3 nucleotides: TGTGCTAGTGGTTTGCCTCACAGGGGGAGGAACACTGAAGCTTTCTTT. This codes for CASGLPHRGRNTEAFF. The chain joins TRBV12-5 to TRBJ1-1, with 8 positions matching TRBD1. V shed 2 bases, J shed 1 base, and the junction held 6 bases outside the gene matches. This CDR3 spans 16 amino acids. Germline V gives CDR1 LGHNT, CDR2 FRNRAP.

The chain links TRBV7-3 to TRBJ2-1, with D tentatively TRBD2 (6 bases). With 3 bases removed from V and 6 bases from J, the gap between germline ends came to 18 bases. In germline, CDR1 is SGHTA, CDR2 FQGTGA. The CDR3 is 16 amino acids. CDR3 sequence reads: CASSFSSVGTRNEQFF. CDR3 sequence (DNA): TGTGCCAGCAGCTTTTCTAGCGTGGGGACCCGCAATGAGCAGTTCTTC. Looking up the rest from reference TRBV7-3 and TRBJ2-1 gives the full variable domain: GAGVSQTPSNKVTEKGKYVELRCDPISGHTALYWYRQSLGQGPEFLIYFQGTGAADDSGLPNDRFFAVRPEGSVSTLKIQRTERGDSAVYLCASSFSSVGTRNEQFFGPGTRLTVL.

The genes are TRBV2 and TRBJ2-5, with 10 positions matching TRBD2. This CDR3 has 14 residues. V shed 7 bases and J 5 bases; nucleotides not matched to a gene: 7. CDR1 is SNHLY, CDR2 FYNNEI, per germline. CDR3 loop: CASTLAGTGETQYF. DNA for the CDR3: TGTGCCAGCACACTAGCGGGGACGGGGGAGACCCAGTACTTC.

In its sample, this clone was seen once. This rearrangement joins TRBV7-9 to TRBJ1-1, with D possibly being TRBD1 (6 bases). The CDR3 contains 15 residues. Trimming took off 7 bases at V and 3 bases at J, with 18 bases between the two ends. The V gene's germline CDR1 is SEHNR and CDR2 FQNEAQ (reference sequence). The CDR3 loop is CASTAYGQGHTEAFF. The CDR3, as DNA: TGTGCCAGCACCGCTTACGGCCAGGGGCACACTGAAGCTTTCTTT.

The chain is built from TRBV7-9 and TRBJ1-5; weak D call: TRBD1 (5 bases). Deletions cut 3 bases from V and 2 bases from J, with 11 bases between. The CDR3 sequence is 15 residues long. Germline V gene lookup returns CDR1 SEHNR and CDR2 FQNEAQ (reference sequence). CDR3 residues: CASSLGGVGNQPQHF. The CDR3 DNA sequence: TGTGCCAGCAGCTTGGGAGGGGTCGGCAATCAGCCCCAGCATTTT.

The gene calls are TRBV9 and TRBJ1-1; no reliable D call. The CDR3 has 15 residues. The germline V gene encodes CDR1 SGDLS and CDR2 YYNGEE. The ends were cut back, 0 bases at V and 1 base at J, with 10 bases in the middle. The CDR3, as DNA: TGTGCCAGCAGCGTAGGAGGCGGGCCGAACACTGAAGCTTTCTTT. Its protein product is CASSVGGGPNTEAFF.

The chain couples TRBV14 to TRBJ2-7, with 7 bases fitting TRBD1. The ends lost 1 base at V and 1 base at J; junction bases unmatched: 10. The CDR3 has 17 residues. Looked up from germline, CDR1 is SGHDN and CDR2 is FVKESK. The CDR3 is CASSQGINRDSSYEQYF. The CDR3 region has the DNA TGTGCCAGCAGCCAAGGGATTAACCGGGACAGTTCCTACGAGCAGTACTTC.

The CDR3 is CASGSRVEGNEKLFF. CDR3 sequence (DNA): TGTGCTAGTGGTTCCCGGGTAGAGGGTAATGAAAAACTGTTTTTT. V usage is TRBV12-5 and J usage is TRBJ1-4; D remains ambiguous. The CDR3 sequence is 15 residues long. Per the germline V gene, CDR1 is LGHNT and CDR2 is FRNRAP. Trimming stripped 4 bases from V and 4 bases from J, with 13 bases between.

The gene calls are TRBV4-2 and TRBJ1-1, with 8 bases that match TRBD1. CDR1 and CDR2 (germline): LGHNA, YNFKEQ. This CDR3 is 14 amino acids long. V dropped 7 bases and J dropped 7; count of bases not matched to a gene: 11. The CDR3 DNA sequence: TGTGCCAGCAACCTTCCCCAGGGGGCGGGTGAAGCTTTCTTT. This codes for CASNLPQGAGEAFF.

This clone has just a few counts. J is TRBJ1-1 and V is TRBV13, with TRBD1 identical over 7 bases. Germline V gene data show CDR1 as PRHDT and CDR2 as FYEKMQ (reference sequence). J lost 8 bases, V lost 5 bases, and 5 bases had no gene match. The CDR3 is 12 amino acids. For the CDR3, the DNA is TGTGCCAGCAGCCTCCGGGACAGAGAAGCTTTCTTT. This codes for CASSLRDREAFF. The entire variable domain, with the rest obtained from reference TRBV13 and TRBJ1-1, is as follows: AAGVIQSPRHLIKEKRETATLKCYPIPRHDTVYWYQQGPGQDPQFLISFYEKMQSDKGSIPDRFSAQQFSDYHSELNMSSLELGDSALYFCASSLRDREAFFGQGTRLTVV.

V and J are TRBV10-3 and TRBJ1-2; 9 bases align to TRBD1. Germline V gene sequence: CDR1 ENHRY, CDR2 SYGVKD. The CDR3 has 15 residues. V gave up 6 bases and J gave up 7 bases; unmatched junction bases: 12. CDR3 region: CAIRETGGGLRGYTF. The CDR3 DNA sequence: TGTGCCATCAGGGAAACAGGGGGCGGACTTCGTGGCTACACCTTC.